What follows describes a single T cell receptor beta chain. Its antigen is as yet unknown. Profiled with immunoSEQ multiplex PCR; TCRdb holds only in-frame clones, not every one. The data hold about 2.3 million clones, with approximately 95% observed a single time. Trimming removed 0 bases from V and 8 bases from J, with 19 bases in between. The germline V gene has CDR1 MNHEY and CDR2 SVGAGI. This CDR3 is built from 16 residues. The data originate from a study of shared clonotypes between healthy human individuals. The study, taken as a whole, reports: Richness estimates generally favored naive over memory subsets. It was the non-shared clonotypes that had lower generation probabilities than clonotypes shared by all four donors. A limitation of the genetic and exposure-history diversity represented arose from few donors.

CD45RA+ naive and CD45RA-negative memory subsets were separated from CD4+ cells. The source is a man aged 18-30 years in good health. Some clones in this sample may be carry-over from other donors' samples. The chain couples TRBV6-5 to TRBJ1-2, with D possibly being TRBD1 (6 bases). Sequenced input: naive CD4+ T cells from PBMCs. As to subset: CD45RA+ positively selected. The CDR3 region is CASSYSRGDRLGGYTF. The CDR3 bases are TGTGCCAGCAGTTACTCTCGGGGAGACAGGCTGGGAGGCTACACCTTC.